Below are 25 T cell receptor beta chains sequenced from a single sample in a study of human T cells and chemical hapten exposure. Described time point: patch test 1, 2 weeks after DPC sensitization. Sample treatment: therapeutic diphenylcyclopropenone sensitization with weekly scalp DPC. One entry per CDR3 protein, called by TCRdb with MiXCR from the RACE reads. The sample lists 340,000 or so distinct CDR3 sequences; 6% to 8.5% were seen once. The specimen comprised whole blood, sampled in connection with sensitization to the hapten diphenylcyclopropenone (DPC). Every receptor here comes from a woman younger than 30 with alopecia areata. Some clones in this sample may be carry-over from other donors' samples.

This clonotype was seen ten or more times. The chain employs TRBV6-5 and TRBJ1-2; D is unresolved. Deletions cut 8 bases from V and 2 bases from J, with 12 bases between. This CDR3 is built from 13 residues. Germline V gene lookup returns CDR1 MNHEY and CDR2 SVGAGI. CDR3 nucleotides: TGTGCCAGCTGGATGACGGGAAACTATGGCTACACCTTC. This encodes CASWMTGNYGYTF.

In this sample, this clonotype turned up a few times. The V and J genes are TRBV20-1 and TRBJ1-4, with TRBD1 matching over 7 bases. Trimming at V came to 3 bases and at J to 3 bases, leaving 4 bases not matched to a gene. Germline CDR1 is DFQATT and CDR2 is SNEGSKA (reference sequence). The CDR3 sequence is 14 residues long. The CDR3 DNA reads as TGCAGTGCTAGCCGGGACAGCTCTAATGAAAAACTGTTTTTT. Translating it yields CSASRDSSNEKLFF.

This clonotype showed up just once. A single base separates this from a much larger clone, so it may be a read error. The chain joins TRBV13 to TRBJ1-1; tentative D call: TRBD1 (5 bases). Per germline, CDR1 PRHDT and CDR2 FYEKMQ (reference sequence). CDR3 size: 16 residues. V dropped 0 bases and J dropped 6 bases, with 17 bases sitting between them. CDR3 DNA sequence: TGTGCCAGCAGCTTAGGTCACGACAGATCGGTCGCTGAAGCTTTCTTT. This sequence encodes CASSLGHDRSVAEAFF.

The CDR3 spells CSAEKGDFTDTQYF. CDR3 DNA sequence: TGCAGTGCGGAGAAGGGGGATTTCACAGATACGCAGTATTTT. This chain links TRBV20-1 with TRBJ2-3; D perhaps matches TRBD1 (6 bases). From germline, CDR1 is DFQATT and CDR2 SNEGSKA (reference sequence). With 6 bases removed from V and 2 bases from J, the gap between germline ends came to 15 bases. This CDR3 has 14 residues.

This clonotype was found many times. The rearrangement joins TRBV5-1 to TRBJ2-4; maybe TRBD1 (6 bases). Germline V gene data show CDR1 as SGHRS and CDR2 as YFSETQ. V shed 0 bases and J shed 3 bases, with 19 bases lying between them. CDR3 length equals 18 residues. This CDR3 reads CASSLAGEQGVVKNIQYF. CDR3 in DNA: TGCGCCAGCAGCTTGGCCGGGGAACAGGGTGTGGTCAAAAACATTCAGTACTTC.

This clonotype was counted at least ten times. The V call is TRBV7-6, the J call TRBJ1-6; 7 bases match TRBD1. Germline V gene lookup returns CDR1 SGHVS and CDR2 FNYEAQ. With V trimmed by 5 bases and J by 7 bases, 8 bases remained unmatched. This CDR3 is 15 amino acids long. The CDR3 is CASSPLGGLNSPLHF. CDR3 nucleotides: TGTGCCAGCAGCCCCTTAGGGGGCCTCAATTCACCCCTCCACTTT. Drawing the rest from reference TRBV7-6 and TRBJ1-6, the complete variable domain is GAGVSQSPRYKVTKRGQDVALRCDPISGHVSLYWYRQALGQGPEFLTYFNYEAQQDKSGLPNDRFSAERPEGSISTLTIQRTEQRDSAMYRCASSPLGGLNSPLHFGNGTRLTVT.

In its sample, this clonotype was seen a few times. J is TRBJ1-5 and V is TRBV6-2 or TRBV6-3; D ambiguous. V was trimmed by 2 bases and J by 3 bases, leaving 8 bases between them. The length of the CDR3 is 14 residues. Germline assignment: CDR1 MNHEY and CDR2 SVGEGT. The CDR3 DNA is TGTGCCAGCAGTTACGGCAGGTACAATCAGCCCCAGCATTTT. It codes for CASSYGRYNQPQHF.

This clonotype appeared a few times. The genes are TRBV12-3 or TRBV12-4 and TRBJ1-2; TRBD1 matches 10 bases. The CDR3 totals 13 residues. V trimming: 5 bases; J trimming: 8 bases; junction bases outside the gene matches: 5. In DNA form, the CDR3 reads TGTGCCAGCAGTCTAGGGGACAGGGGCGGCTACACCTTC. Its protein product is CASSLGDRGGYTF.

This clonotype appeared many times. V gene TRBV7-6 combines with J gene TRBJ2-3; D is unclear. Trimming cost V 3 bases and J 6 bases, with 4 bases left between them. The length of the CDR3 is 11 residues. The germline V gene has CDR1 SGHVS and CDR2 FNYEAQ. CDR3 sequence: CASSLDDTQYF. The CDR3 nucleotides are TGTGCCAGCAGCTTGGATGATACGCAGTATTTT.

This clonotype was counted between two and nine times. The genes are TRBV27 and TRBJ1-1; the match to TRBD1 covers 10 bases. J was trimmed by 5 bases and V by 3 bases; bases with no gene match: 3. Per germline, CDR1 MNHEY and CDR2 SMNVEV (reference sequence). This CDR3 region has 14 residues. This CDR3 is CASSFDRGLTEAFF. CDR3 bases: TGTGCCAGCAGTTTCGACAGGGGGCTTACTGAAGCTTTCTTT.

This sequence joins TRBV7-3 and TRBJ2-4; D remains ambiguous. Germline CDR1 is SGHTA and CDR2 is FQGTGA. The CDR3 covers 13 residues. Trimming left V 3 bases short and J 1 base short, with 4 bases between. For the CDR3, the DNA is TGTGCCAGCAGCTTGACGGCCAAAAACATTCAGTACTTC. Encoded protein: CASSLTAKNIQYF.

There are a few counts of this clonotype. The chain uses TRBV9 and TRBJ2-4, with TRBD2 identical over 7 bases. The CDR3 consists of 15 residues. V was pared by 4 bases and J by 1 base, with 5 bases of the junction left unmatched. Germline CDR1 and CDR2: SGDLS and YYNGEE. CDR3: CASSPQGGAKNIQYF. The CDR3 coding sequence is TGTGCCAGCAGCCCTCAGGGAGGGGCCAAAAACATTCAGTACTTC.

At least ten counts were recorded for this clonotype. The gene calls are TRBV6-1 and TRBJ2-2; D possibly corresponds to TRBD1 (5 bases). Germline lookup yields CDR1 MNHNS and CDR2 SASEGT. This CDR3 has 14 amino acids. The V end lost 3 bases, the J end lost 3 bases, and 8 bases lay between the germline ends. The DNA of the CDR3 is TGTGCCAGCAGTGACAGGGCGGACACCGGGGAGCTGTTTTTT. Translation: CASSDRADTGELFF.

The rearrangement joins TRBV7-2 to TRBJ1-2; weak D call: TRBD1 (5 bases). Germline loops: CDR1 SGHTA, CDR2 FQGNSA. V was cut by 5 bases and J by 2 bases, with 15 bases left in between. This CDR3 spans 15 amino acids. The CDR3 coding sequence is TGTGCCAGCAGCACCAGGGACGCACGAAACTATGGCTACACCTTC. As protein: CASSTRDARNYGYTF.

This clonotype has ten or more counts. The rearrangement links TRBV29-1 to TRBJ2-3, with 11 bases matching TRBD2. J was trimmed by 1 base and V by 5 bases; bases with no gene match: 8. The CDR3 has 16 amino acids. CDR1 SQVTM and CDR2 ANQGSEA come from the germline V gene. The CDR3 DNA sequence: TGCAGCGTTAAGAAACTAGCGGGGGTGGGCACAGATACGCAGTATTTT. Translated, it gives CSVKKLAGVGTDTQYF.

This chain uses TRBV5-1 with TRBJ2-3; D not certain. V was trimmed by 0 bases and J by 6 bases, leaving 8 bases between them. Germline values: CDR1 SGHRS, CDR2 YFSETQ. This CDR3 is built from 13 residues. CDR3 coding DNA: TGCGCCAGCAGCTTGGATAGGATGGATACGCAGTATTTT. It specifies CASSLDRMDTQYF.

CDR3 in amino acids: CASSSQIRDNSPLHF. The DNA of the CDR3 is TGTGCCAGCAGCTCTCAGATCAGGGATAATTCACCCCTCCACTTT. The chain carries TRBV7-2 and TRBJ1-6; a weak D match, TRBD1 (5 bases). The germline V gene encodes CDR1 SGHTA and CDR2 FQGNSA. V dropped 4 bases and J dropped 5 bases, with 12 bases sitting between them. This CDR3 is built from 15 residues.

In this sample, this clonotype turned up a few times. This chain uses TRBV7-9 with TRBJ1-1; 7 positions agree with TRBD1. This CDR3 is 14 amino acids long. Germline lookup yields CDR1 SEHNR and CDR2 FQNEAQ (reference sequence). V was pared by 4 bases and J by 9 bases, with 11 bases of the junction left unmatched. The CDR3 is CASSSPGQQFKAFF. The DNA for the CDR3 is TGTGCCAGCAGCTCACCGGGACAGCAGTTTAAAGCTTTCTTT.

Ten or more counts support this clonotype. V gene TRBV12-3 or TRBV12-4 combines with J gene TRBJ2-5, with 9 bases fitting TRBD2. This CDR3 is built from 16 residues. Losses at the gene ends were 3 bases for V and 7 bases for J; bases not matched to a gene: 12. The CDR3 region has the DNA TGTGCCAGCAGTTTTCGTTGGCGGGGGGGAAAGGGGACCCAGTACTTC. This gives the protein CASSFRWRGGKGTQYF.

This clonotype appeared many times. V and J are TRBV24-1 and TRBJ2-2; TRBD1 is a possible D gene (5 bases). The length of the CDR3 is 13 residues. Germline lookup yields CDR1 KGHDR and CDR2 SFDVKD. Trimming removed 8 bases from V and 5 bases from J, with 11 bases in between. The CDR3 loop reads CATIPRDTGELFF. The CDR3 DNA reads TGTGCCACCATCCCCAGGGATACCGGGGAGCTGTTTTTT.

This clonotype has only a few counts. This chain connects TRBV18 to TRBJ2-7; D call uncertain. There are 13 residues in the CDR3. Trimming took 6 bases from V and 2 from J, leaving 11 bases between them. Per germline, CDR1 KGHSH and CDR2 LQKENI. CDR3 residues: CASSVDRAYEQYF. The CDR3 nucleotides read TGTGCCAGCTCCGTGGACCGGGCCTACGAGCAGTACTTC. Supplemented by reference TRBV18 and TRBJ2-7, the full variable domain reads NAGVMQNPRHLVRRRGQEARLRCSPMKGHSHVYWYRQLPEEGLKFMVYLQKENIIDESGMPKERFSAEFPKEGPSILRIQQVVRGDSAAYFCASSVDRAYEQYFGPGTRLTVT.

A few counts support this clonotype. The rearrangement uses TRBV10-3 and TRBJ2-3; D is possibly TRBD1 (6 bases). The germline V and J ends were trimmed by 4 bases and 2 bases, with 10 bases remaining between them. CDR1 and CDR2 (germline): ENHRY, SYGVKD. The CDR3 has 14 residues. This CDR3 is CAISGAGDTDTQYF. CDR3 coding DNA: TGTGCCATCAGTGGGGCAGGGGACACAGATACGCAGTATTTT.

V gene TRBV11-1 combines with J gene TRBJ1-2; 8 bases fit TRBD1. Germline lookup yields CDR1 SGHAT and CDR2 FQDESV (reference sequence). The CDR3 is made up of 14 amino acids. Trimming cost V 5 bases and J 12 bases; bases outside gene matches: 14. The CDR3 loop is CASSPPRGRSGHTF. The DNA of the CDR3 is TGTGCCAGCAGCCCGCCCAGGGGGCGATCAGGTCACACCTTC.

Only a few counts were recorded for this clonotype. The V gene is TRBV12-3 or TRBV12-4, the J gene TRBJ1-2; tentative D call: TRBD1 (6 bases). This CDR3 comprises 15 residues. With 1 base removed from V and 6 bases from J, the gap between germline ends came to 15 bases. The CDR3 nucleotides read TGTGCCAGCAGTTTAGTAAGTGGGGGCGCGGATGGCTACACCTTC. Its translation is CASSLVSGGADGYTF.

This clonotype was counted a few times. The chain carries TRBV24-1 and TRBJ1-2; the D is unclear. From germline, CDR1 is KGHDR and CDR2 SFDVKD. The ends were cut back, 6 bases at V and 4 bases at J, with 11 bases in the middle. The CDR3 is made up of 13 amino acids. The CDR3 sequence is CATSYSAFYGYTF. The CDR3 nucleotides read TGTGCCACCAGTTACAGTGCTTTCTATGGCTACACCTTC.